Presented here are 18 T cell receptor beta chains from one specimen sequenced in a study of blood T cell repertoires in COVID-19. Clones were sequenced by immunoSEQ multiplex PCR, and TCRdb holds only the in-frame ones, with some missing. The profile shows hundreds of thousands of clones, 70% to 90% of them singletons. The sample consisted of peripheral blood. These receptors were obtained from a man in his late teens or twenties with active or convalescent COVID-19.

The chain couples TRBV7-2 to TRBJ2-1; 7 bases agree with TRBD2. Germline V gene data show CDR1 as SGHTA and CDR2 as FQGNSA. The CDR3 has 15 residues. The V and J ends lost 4 bases and 2 bases, in that order; junction bases with no gene match: 5. The CDR3 DNA is TGTGCCAGCAGCTGGGAGGGCCACCCCTACAATGAGCAGTTCTTC. It codes for CASSWEGHPYNEQFF.

This clone was detected a few times. The identical CDR3 is also encoded by other nucleotide sequences in the sample. V is TRBV5-1 and J is TRBJ2-1; 9 nucleotides line up with TRBD2. The V gene's germline CDR1 is SGHRS and CDR2 YFSETQ. The CDR3 is 15 residues long. Trimming removed 0 bases from V and 4 bases from J; junction bases left unmatched: 2. The CDR3 coding sequence is TGCGCCAGCAGCTTGGGACTAGCGGAATACAATGAGCAGTTCTTC. Protein product: CASSLGLAEYNEQFF. The full variable domain, in which reference TRBV5-1 and TRBJ2-1 provide the parts outside the CDR3, is KAGVTQTPRYLIKTRGQQVTLSCSPISGHRSVSWYQQTPGQGLQFLFEYFSETQRNKGNFPGRFSGRQFSNSRSEMNVSTLELGDSALYLCASSLGLAEYNEQFFGPGTRLTVL.

This chain links TRBV18 with TRBJ2-2; D uncertain. Trimming left V 3 bases short and J 5 bases short, with 7 bases between. This CDR3 is built from 13 residues. Germline CDR1 KGHSH, CDR2 LQKENI. CDR3: CASSPRGTGELFF. The CDR3 DNA reads TGTGCCAGCTCACCCCGCGGAACCGGGGAGCTGTTTTTT.

The chain joins TRBV4-3 to TRBJ1-2; TRBD1 matches 7 bases. The CDR3 extends over 14 amino acids. Losses at the gene ends were 4 bases for V and 6 bases for J; bases not matched to a gene: 8. Per the germline V gene, CDR1 is LGHNA and CDR2 is YSLEER. The CDR3 bases are TGCGCCAGCAGCCGTGGACAGGCGACTGATGGCTACACCTTC. It is translated as CASSRGQATDGYTF.

This chain uses TRBV29-1 with TRBJ2-7; D is uncertain. The ends were cut back, 5 bases at V and 2 bases at J, with 10 bases in the middle. The germline CDR1 and CDR2 sequences are SQVTM and ANQGSEA. The CDR3 is made up of 12 amino acids. The CDR3 nucleotides read TGCAGCGTTTTAGGCGGAGCCTACGAGCAGTACTTC. Residues: CSVLGGAYEQYF.

This chain joins TRBV10-3 and TRBJ2-7, with 7 bases matching TRBD2. The V and J ends lost 8 bases and 4 bases, in that order; junction bases with no gene match: 5. The CDR3 spans 12 residues. CDR1 ENHRY and CDR2 SYGVKD come from the germline V gene. The CDR3 DNA is TGTGCCATCTCGCGGGGGTCTTACGAGCAGTACTTC. Its protein product is CAISRGSYEQYF.

The chain links TRBV6-2 or TRBV6-3 to TRBJ2-1, with D unclear. CDR3 length equals 13 residues. Trimming cost V 5 bases and J 7 bases, with 12 bases left between them. Germline V gene sequence: CDR1 MNHEY, CDR2 SVGEGT. The CDR3 DNA reads as TGTGCCAGCAGTCGCGCCCCGCCGAATGAGCAGTTCTTC. This translates into CASSRAPPNEQFF.

This chain links TRBV5-4 with TRBJ2-7, with 7 bases aligning to TRBD1. V gave up 2 bases and J gave up 4 bases; unmatched junction bases: 6. The CDR3 is 14 amino acids. From germline, CDR1 is SGHNT and CDR2 YYREEE (reference sequence). The CDR3 here is CASSLRDRQYEQYF. As DNA, the CDR3 is TGTGCCAGCAGCTTACGGGACAGACAATACGAGCAGTACTTC.

The J gene is TRBJ1-2, the V gene TRBV11-3; 10 positions match TRBD1. This CDR3 is built from 17 residues. The V gene's germline CDR1 is SGHNT and CDR2 YENEEA. J lost 6 bases, V lost 5 bases, and 15 bases had no gene match. CDR3: CASSPWGQGFTYDGYTF. The CDR3 DNA sequence: TGTGCCAGCAGCCCATGGGGACAGGGGTTCACTTACGATGGCTACACCTTC.

V and J are TRBV9 and TRBJ1-6; maybe TRBD1 (5 bases). Germline V gene data show CDR1 as SGDLS and CDR2 as YYNGEE. This CDR3 has 16 residues. The ends were cut back, 4 bases at V and 7 bases at J, with 18 bases in the middle. The CDR3 reads CASSPRQPLGNSPLHF. CDR3 sequence (DNA): TGTGCCAGCAGCCCCCGACAGCCCTTGGGGAATTCACCCCTCCACTTT.

The V and J genes are TRBV19 and TRBJ2-3; D might be TRBD2 (6 bases). The CDR3 spans 11 residues. Germline CDR1 LNHDA, CDR2 SQIVND (reference sequence). Trimming stripped 7 bases from V and 7 bases from J, with 9 bases between. The CDR3 is CASMRENTQYF. The CDR3 coding sequence is TGTGCCAGTATGCGGGAAAATACGCAGTATTTT.

The J gene is TRBJ2-3, the V gene TRBV5-6, with 7 bases fitting TRBD2. This CDR3 region has 15 residues. The germline V gene encodes CDR1 SGHDT and CDR2 YYEEEE. The ends lost 2 bases at V and 1 base at J; junction bases unmatched: 4. CDR3 in amino acids: CASSFGGRGTDTQYF. For the CDR3, the DNA is TGTGCCAGCAGCTTCGGCGGGAGAGGCACAGATACGCAGTATTTT.

The V call is TRBV5-6, the J call TRBJ1-2, with D possibly matching TRBD1 (6 bases). Trimming took off 4 bases at V and 1 base at J, with 17 bases between the two ends. CDR1 SGHDT and CDR2 YYEEEE come from the germline V gene. CDR3 size: 16 residues. The CDR3, as DNA: TGTGCCAGCAGCACCATAACCGGACAGTTTAACTATGGCTACACCTTC. It yields the protein CASSTITGQFNYGYTF.

The rearrangement joins TRBV6-5 to TRBJ1-1, with a tentative D call TRBD1 (6 bases). The germline V and J ends were trimmed by 2 bases and 3 bases, with 10 bases remaining between them. CDR1 and CDR2 from the germline V gene are MNHEY and SVGAGI. The CDR3 covers 14 residues. CDR3 region: CASSYQGKDTEAFF. DNA of the CDR3: TGTGCCAGCAGTTACCAGGGGAAGGACACTGAAGCTTTCTTT.

In its sample, this clone was seen a few times. V usage is TRBV3-1 (or the pseudogene TRBV3-2) and J usage is TRBJ1-1; perhaps TRBD1 as D (6 bases). Germline V gene data show CDR1 as LGHDT and CDR2 as YNNKEL (reference sequence). CDR3 length equals 17 residues. Trimming took off 0 bases at V and 0 bases at J, with 14 bases between the two ends. Here the CDR3 reads CASSQEWQGHMNTEAFF. The CDR3 DNA reads TGTGCCAGCAGCCAAGAGTGGCAGGGGCACATGAACACTGAAGCTTTCTTT.

V gene TRBV11-2 combines with J gene TRBJ2-5, with D perhaps matching TRBD2 (6 bases). In germline, CDR1 is SGHAT, CDR2 FQNNGV. Trimming shortened V by 3 bases and J by 2 bases, and 13 bases separated the two germline ends. The CDR3 sequence is 15 residues long. As DNA, the CDR3 is TGTGCCAGCAGCTTGCGTCTAGCGATTCAAGAGACCCAGTACTTC. This sequence encodes CASSLRLAIQETQYF.

CDR3 loop: CSASKAGTREKLFF. The CDR3 bases are TGCAGTGCTAGTAAGGCGGGGACCCGGGAAAAACTGTTTTTT. This sequence joins TRBV20-1 and TRBJ1-4; possible D gene TRBD1, 5 bases. This CDR3 comprises 14 residues. Per germline, CDR1 DFQATT and CDR2 SNEGSKA (reference sequence). V shed 3 bases and J shed 8 bases, with 16 bases lying between them.

The chain has TRBV2 and TRBJ2-5; 13 bases fit TRBD2. Germline V gene sequence: CDR1 SNHLY, CDR2 FYNNEI. The CDR3 is made up of 17 amino acids. V shed 3 bases, J shed 0 bases, and the junction held 4 bases outside the gene matches. CDR3: CASSETSGRTYQETQYF. CDR3 nucleotide sequence: TGTGCCAGCAGTGAGACTAGCGGGAGGACGTACCAAGAGACCCAGTACTTC.